The 30 T cell receptor beta chains in this list originate from one sample, sequenced in a study of identical twins. TCRdb ran MiXCR on the 5' RACE reads and lists one entry per CDR3 protein. The data show hundreds of thousands of distinct CDR3 sequences, approximately 22% seen once. These data were also filed under a second study, of T cells expressing NK-cell markers.

The sample taken for sequencing was PBMCs. The origin of the receptors is a woman aged 18 to 35 in good health.

This rearrangement joins TRBV5-1 to TRBJ2-5; D perhaps matches TRBD2 (6 bases). There are 14 residues in the CDR3. CDR1 is SGHRS and CDR2 is YFSETQ in the germline V gene. Trimming left V 4 bases short and J 4 bases short, with 14 bases between. Here the CDR3 reads CASSAREHGETQYF. CDR3 nucleotide sequence: TGCGCCAGCAGCGCCCGGGAGCATGGAGAGACCCAGTACTTC.

This clonotype was counted a few times. The V and J genes are TRBV6-5 and TRBJ2-1; 9 bases align to TRBD1. V gave up 4 bases and J gave up 1 base; unmatched junction bases: 2. This CDR3 has 15 amino acids. Per the germline V gene, CDR1 is MNHEY and CDR2 is SVGAGI. The CDR3 DNA reads TGTGCCAGCAGTTCACAGGGGGCTTCCTACAATGAGCAGTTCTTC. Translation: CASSSQGASYNEQFF.

This clonotype showed up many times. This sequence joins TRBV12-3 or TRBV12-4 and TRBJ2-7; D uncertain. The V end was cut by 0 bases, the J end by 0 bases, with 6 bases between. The CDR3 covers 14 residues. CDR3: CASSLAVTSYEQYF. Written as DNA, the CDR3 is TGTGCCAGCAGTTTAGCGGTGACCTCCTACGAGCAGTACTTC.

The V and J genes are TRBV12-5 and TRBJ1-6; no firm D call. The CDR3 spans 12 residues. CDR1 LGHNT and CDR2 FRNRAP come from the germline V gene. V was trimmed by 3 bases and J by 10 bases, leaving 7 bases between them. The CDR3 here is CASGFTGSPLHF. The CDR3, as DNA: TGTGCTAGTGGTTTTACGGGCTCACCCCTCCACTTT.

The chain employs TRBV20-1 and TRBJ2-4; weak D call: TRBD2 (6 bases). The V and J ends lost 6 bases and 8 bases respectively, with 11 bases between them. This CDR3 comprises 11 residues. From germline, CDR1 is DFQATT and CDR2 SNEGSKA (reference sequence). The CDR3 region has the DNA TGCAGTGCGAACAGGAGGGACATTCAGTACTTC. Its protein is CSANRRDIQYF.

This rearrangement joins TRBV20-1 to TRBJ2-7, with a tentative D call TRBD1 (5 bases). CDR3 length equals 14 residues. Trimming shortened V by 2 bases and J by 2 bases, and 13 bases separated the two germline ends. Germline V CDR1 and CDR2: DFQATT, SNEGSKA (reference sequence). CDR3 nucleotides: TGCAGTGCTAGACGGGCAGGGTTAACCTACGAGCAGTACTTC. This encodes CSARRAGLTYEQYF.

This clonotype was detected a few times. This chain joins TRBV6-1 and TRBJ2-7; D gene uncertain. The germline gives CDR1 MNHNS, CDR2 SASEGT. V was shortened by 1 base and J by 6 bases, with 7 bases between the two germline ends. CDR3 length: 12 amino acids. This CDR3 reads CASSEGPTEQYF. CDR3 sequence (DNA): TGTGCCAGCAGTGAAGGGCCAACCGAGCAGTACTTC.

The chain has TRBV5-1 and TRBJ2-3; TRBD2 agrees at 9 bases. The CDR3 contains 16 residues. After removal of 4 bases from V and 2 bases from J, the junction contained 8 bases not matched to a gene. CDR1 SGHRS and CDR2 YFSETQ come from the germline V gene. Here the CDR3 DNA reads TGCGCCAGCAGCGCGGGGGGGGCGGGCCACACAGATACGCAGTATTTT. This gives the protein CASSAGGAGHTDTQYF.

This clonotype showed up many times. The chain recombines TRBV4-3 with TRBJ1-1; D is perhaps TRBD1 (5 bases). Germline CDR1 LGHNA, CDR2 YSLEER. The CDR3 length is 14 residues. The V gene lost 4 bases and the J gene lost 1 base, with 10 bases spanning the gap. CDR3 bases: TGCGCCAGCAGCCTAGAGAGGGGGAACACTGAAGCTTTCTTT. Translating gives CASSLERGNTEAFF.

The chain uses TRBV15 and TRBJ2-7; TRBD1 matches at 9 bases. The germline V gene encodes CDR1 LNHNV and CDR2 YYDKDF (reference sequence). Losses at the gene ends were 4 bases for V and 5 bases for J; bases not matched to a gene: 9. The CDR3 contains 15 residues. The CDR3 loop reads CATSTRTGAANEQYF. In DNA, the CDR3 is TGTGCCACCAGCACCCGGACAGGGGCAGCCAACGAGCAGTACTTC.

This clonotype was recorded only once. The chain joins TRBV7-2 to TRBJ2-7, with TRBD1 matching over 7 bases. The CDR3 covers 13 residues. With V trimmed by 3 bases and J by 6 bases, 5 bases remained unmatched. Germline V CDR1 and CDR2: SGHTA, FQGNSA. CDR3 bases: TGTGCCAGCAGCTTCACAGGGGTTCGCGAGCAGTACTTC. Translating it yields CASSFTGVREQYF.

The sample holds many counts of this clonotype. The V and J genes are TRBV7-9 and TRBJ2-5; D is ambiguous. In germline, CDR1 is SEHNR, CDR2 FQNEAQ (reference sequence). Trimming pared 3 bases from V and 3 bases from J, leaving 5 bases between. The CDR3 has 12 amino acids. CDR3 DNA sequence: TGTGCCAGCAGCTTTACCGAAGAGACCCAGTACTTC. This translates into CASSFTEETQYF.

This clonotype showed up just a few times. The genes are TRBV5-6 and TRBJ2-1; 8 bases align to TRBD2. Unmatched junction bases numbered 9, after V lost 2 bases and J lost 2 bases. Germline V gene lookup returns CDR1 SGHDT and CDR2 YYEEEE. The CDR3 length is 17 residues. The CDR3 bases are TGTGCCAGCAGCTTAGACCCTACTAGCGGAGCCTACAATGAGCAGTTCTTC. This codes for CASSLDPTSGAYNEQFF.

This clonotype was recorded a few times. The chain joins TRBV12-3 or TRBV12-4 to TRBJ1-2; D is undetermined. CDR3 length: 16 residues. V dropped 3 bases and J dropped 2 bases, with 16 bases sitting between them. CDR3 DNA: TGTGCCAGCAGTTTGGAGGGATCCAATCAGAACTATGGCTACACCTTC. Its translation: CASSLEGSNQNYGYTF.

The chain joins TRBV9 to TRBJ1-2; 9 positions agree with TRBD1. The germline V gene encodes CDR1 SGDLS and CDR2 YYNGEE. V lost 4 bases, J lost 0 bases, and 22 bases stayed unmatched. The CDR3 loop spans 21 amino acids. CDR3 bases: TGTGCCAGCAGCTCGTCCGGACAGGGGAGTACCACTTCCACCACTAACTATGGCTACACCTTC. This codes for CASSSSGQGSTTSTTNYGYTF.

The sample holds a few counts of this clonotype. The chain uses TRBV6-1 and TRBJ2-5, with TRBD2 matching over 7 bases. The CDR3 is made up of 15 amino acids. Looked up from germline, CDR1 is MNHNS and CDR2 is SASEGT. V was clipped by 5 bases and J by 4 bases; unmatched bases: 10. The CDR3 bases are TGTGCCAGCAGTCATGGGGGGAGGGCCGTAGAGACCCAGTACTTC. It specifies CASSHGGRAVETQYF.

This chain uses TRBV12-3 or TRBV12-4 with TRBJ2-5; a possible D gene is TRBD2 (7 bases). The CDR3 is 14 residues long. V lost 6 bases and J lost 5, with 16 bases in between. CDR3 sequence: CASRLKGGAETQYF. CDR3 sequence (DNA): TGTGCCAGCAGGCTAAAGGGGGGGGCGGAGACCCAGTACTTC.

This chain joins TRBV30 and TRBJ2-3; a weak D match, TRBD1 (5 bases). This CDR3 region has 15 residues. The ends were cut back, 1 base at V and 2 bases at J, with 13 bases in the middle. The germline gives CDR1 GTSNPN, CDR2 SVGIG (reference sequence). The CDR3 reads CAWSALGHLTDTQYF. The CDR3 DNA is TGTGCCTGGAGTGCCTTAGGACACCTCACAGATACGCAGTATTTT.

This clonotype was observed a handful of times. The chain uses TRBV20-1 and TRBJ2-7, with D possibly matching TRBD1 (6 bases). The CDR3 spans 12 residues. The germline V and J ends were trimmed by 3 bases and 4 bases, with 10 bases remaining between them. The V gene's germline CDR1 is DFQATT and CDR2 SNEGSKA (reference sequence). CDR3 sequence: CSARDRTYEQYF. The CDR3 DNA is TGCAGTGCTAGGGACAGAACTTACGAGCAGTACTTC.

The V gene is TRBV7-8, the J gene TRBJ2-3; D is uncertain. This CDR3 contains 14 residues. Trimming stripped 5 bases from V and 6 bases from J, with 15 bases between. Germline values: CDR1 SGHVS, CDR2 FQNEAQ. The CDR3 region is CASSHWMGSDTQYF. The CDR3 nucleotides are TGTGCCAGCAGCCACTGGATGGGCTCCGATACGCAGTATTTT. The full variable domain, rest sourced from reference TRBV7-8 and TRBJ2-3, is GAGVSQSPRYKVAKRGQDVALRCDPISGHVSLFWYQQALGQGPEFLTYFQNEAQLDKSGLPSDRFFAERPEGSVSTLKIQRTQQEDSAVYLCASSHWMGSDTQYFGPGTRLTVL.

In DNA, the CDR3 is TGTGCCAGCAGTTTTACGGGAGGTGGGCCCCACGAGCAGTACTTC. Translation gives CASSFTGGGPHEQYF. The V gene is TRBV6-5, the J gene TRBJ2-7, with 7 bases that match TRBD2. Losses at the gene ends were 4 bases for V and 5 bases for J; bases not matched to a gene: 11. From germline, CDR1 is MNHEY and CDR2 SVGAGI. The CDR3 is made up of 15 amino acids.

This sequence joins TRBV20-1 and TRBJ2-5, with 7 bases aligning to TRBD1. Germline CDR1 is DFQATT and CDR2 is SNEGSKA (reference sequence). The length of the CDR3 is 16 residues. Trimming at V came to 1 base and at J to 3 bases, leaving 11 bases not matched to a gene. The CDR3 DNA follows: TGCAGTGCTAGAGGCATTTGGGACAGCAGGAAAGAGACCCAGTACTTC. This codes for CSARGIWDSRKETQYF.

The table lists this clonotype with a few counts. V usage is TRBV15 and J usage is TRBJ2-3; 9 positions match TRBD2. CDR1 and CDR2 from the germline V gene are LNHNV and YYDKDF (reference sequence). Unmatched junction bases numbered 7, after V lost 8 bases and J lost 4 bases. The CDR3 totals 14 residues. CDR3 in amino acids: CATGAGGPADTQYF. The DNA of the CDR3 is TGTGCCACCGGGGCGGGAGGGCCCGCAGATACGCAGTATTTT.

This clonotype occurred a few times. J is TRBJ1-2 and V is TRBV5-1, with D possibly TRBD1 on 5 matching bases. The CDR3 extends over 15 amino acids. V was shortened by 4 bases and J by 4 bases, with 17 bases between the two germline ends. Germline CDR1 is SGHRS and CDR2 is YFSETQ. The CDR3 nucleotides read TGCGCCAGCAGCAAAGGCGCAGGGATGGGCTATGGCTACACCTTC. As protein: CASSKGAGMGYGYTF.

This clonotype was detected a few times. The chain couples TRBV12-3 or TRBV12-4 to TRBJ2-5, with TRBD2 matching over 14 bases. The trim removed 5 bases at V and 5 bases at J, leaving 7 bases unmatched. This CDR3 is 16 amino acids long. CDR3 nucleotides: TGTGCCAGCAGTCTGACTAGCGGGGGGGCCAGGGAGACCCAGTACTTC. Its translation is CASSLTSGGARETQYF.

This clonotype was counted between two and nine times. This chain joins TRBV3-1 and TRBJ2-3, with a weak D call TRBD2 (6 bases). The germline V gene has CDR1 LGHDT and CDR2 YNNKEL (reference sequence). There are 15 residues in the CDR3. Trimming took off 6 bases at V and 9 bases at J, with 22 bases between the two ends. Here the CDR3 reads CASSLRGIPNGTQYF. The CDR3 DNA reads as TGTGCCAGCAGTTTACGGGGGATCCCCAACGGCACGCAGTATTTT.

The chain links TRBV5-1 to TRBJ2-2; 8 bases agree with TRBD2. This CDR3 has 16 amino acids. The junction had 8 bases not matched to a gene; V was cut back by 4 bases and J by 3 bases. The germline V gene encodes CDR1 SGHRS and CDR2 YFSETQ. The CDR3 here is CASSPRGGRDTGELFF. DNA for the CDR3: TGCGCCAGCAGCCCCCGGGGGGGACGGGACACCGGGGAGCTGTTTTTT.

The chain couples TRBV5-1 to TRBJ1-2; TRBD1 might be the D (6 bases). Trimming removed 2 bases at V and 5 bases at J, with 19 bases between. Looked up from germline, CDR1 is SGHRS and CDR2 is YFSETQ. This CDR3 is 16 amino acids long. The CDR3 DNA is TGCGCCAGCAGCTTTTCCGGACAGCCGGACAAGTATGGCTACACCTTC. This encodes CASSFSGQPDKYGYTF.

This clonotype has a handful of counts. The J gene is TRBJ2-7, the V gene TRBV29-1; D gene unclear. Germline CDR1 reads SQVTM; CDR2 reads ANQGSEA. The CDR3 loop spans 13 amino acids. V lost 5 bases and J 1 base, leaving 12 bases between the germline ends. The CDR3 reads CSVLESWSYEQYF. CDR3 nucleotides: TGCAGCGTTCTTGAATCCTGGTCCTACGAGCAGTACTTC.

The table lists this clonotype with many counts. The genes are TRBV28 and TRBJ1-5; D not certain. CDR1 is MDHEN and CDR2 is SYDVKM in the germline V gene. V was cut by 5 bases and J by 0 bases, with 23 bases left in between. The CDR3 totals 19 residues. This CDR3 is CASSRTDLSGYGSNQPQHF. For the CDR3, the DNA is TGTGCCAGCAGTCGGACGGACTTGAGCGGGTATGGTAGCAATCAGCCCCAGCATTTT.